This section outlines one T cell receptor (beta chain) sequence together with its context. This clonotype was picked up many times. What this receptor recognizes is not known. No base qualities exist here, and no much larger clone lies one base off it. Spanning cysteine to phenylalanine, the CDR3 consists of 12 amino acids. The read is trimmed to its CDR3 DNA, 36 bases read in frame from base 1. V loses 5 bases of germline sequence and J loses 13 bases, and the interval between the two ends is 12 bases. The germline V gene provides CDR1 SGHTA and CDR2 FQGTGA. The data stem from a study of human T cells and chemical hapten exposure (dated by TCRdb to about 2021). Turning to the overall study: For sensitization, 2% DPC in acetone was applied to a roughly 2 cm by roughly 2 cm area of upper inner arm skin. Weekly therapeutic DPC doses were additionally applied to the scalp of patients throughout the roughly 23-week study period. Patch testing was performed on the upper back with Finn chambers containing 0.01% DPC, and the patch tests were scored after 6 days according to International Contact Dermatitis Research Group standards. Alopecia areata with under or over 50% scalp involvement, alopecia totalis and alopecia universalis were represented in the patient cohort, which was mostly female. Libraries were combined into a pool for sequencing, and differences in TCR yield between samples came mainly from small differences in library volumes within the pool. In alopecia patients, the study followed how the peripheral blood TCR repertoire changed in vivo over primary and secondary sensitization to diphenylcyclopropenone (DPC), a hapten. Blood samples were taken from patients before sensitization (week 0) and at 2, 6 and about 24 weeks after DPC sensitization. Roughly 30 alopecia patients gave blood for TCR sequencing at one to four time points (pre-sensitization, 2, 6 and 24 weeks).

The method was RACE. The data were produced on a NextSeq 500. During library preparation, unique molecular identifiers were attached to individual cDNA molecules so that TCRs could be counted quantitatively and reproducibly. Each blood RNA sample was used to sequence both TCR alpha and TCR beta chains. Per the authors' processing: A median of roughly 98,000 TCRs per sample was observed, with a range of about 23,224 to 690,600. The Decombinator software suite was used to annotate V, J and CDR3 in the TCR reads. For the PS versus PT1 abundance plots, all samples were subsampled to the same number of TCRs (28,000). TCRs were defined as expanded if absent before sensitization and observed at least eight times at the 2-week time point. TCRdb reprocessing: public reads trimmed at Q25 with fastp, clones called with MiXCR, in-frame beta chains kept. Entries that share a CDR3 protein sequence are merged under the most common genes and DNA. The V and J calls were not made by the authors but by TCRdb's processing. This sample holds 95,000 to 150,000 distinct CDR3 sequences; 12% to 15% were observed only once. Roughly 0.92% of the sample belongs to the ten largest clones.

The time point label here, explained by the study, means: patch test 1, 2 weeks after DPC sensitization. The sample's treatment or condition label, in plain terms: therapeutic diphenylcyclopropenone sensitization with weekly scalp DPC. Blood at each patch-test visit was drawn before the patch test was applied. To be eligible, patients had to be aged 18 to 70, diagnosed with alopecia and judged suitable for DPC therapy, while pregnant patients were excluded. Total RNA was isolated from unfractionated whole blood collected in Tempus Blood RNA tubes. Overall study outcomes, separate from this receptor: The number of PT1 expanded TCRs positively correlated with patch test score, significant at thresholds 8, 16 and 32 but not 4. Repeated subsampling changed both the strength of the expansion versus patch-test correlation and the threshold at which the correlation became significant. DPC sensitization did not change how many TCRs were above 1 in 1000 frequency, and no evidence was found of alterations in global repertoire structure. Compared with pre-sensitization or healthy control sets, expanded TCRs formed significantly more large CDR3 similarity clusters, which is consistent with antigen-driven responses. All patients had alopecia, a presumed autoimmune disease, so their immune response might differ from that of healthy individuals.

The V gene is TRBV7-3 and the J gene is TRBJ1-6, and perhaps TRBD1 as D gene, on 6 matching bases. Sequenced here: whole blood, sampled in connection with sensitization to the hapten diphenylcyclopropenone (DPC). The clonotype originates from a man in his late teens or twenties with alopecia areata. Some clones in this sample may be carry-over from other donors' samples. The CDR3 loop reads CASSSRGGPLHF. The DNA sequence reads TGTGCCAGCAGCAGTAGGGGGGGCCCCCTCCACTTT.